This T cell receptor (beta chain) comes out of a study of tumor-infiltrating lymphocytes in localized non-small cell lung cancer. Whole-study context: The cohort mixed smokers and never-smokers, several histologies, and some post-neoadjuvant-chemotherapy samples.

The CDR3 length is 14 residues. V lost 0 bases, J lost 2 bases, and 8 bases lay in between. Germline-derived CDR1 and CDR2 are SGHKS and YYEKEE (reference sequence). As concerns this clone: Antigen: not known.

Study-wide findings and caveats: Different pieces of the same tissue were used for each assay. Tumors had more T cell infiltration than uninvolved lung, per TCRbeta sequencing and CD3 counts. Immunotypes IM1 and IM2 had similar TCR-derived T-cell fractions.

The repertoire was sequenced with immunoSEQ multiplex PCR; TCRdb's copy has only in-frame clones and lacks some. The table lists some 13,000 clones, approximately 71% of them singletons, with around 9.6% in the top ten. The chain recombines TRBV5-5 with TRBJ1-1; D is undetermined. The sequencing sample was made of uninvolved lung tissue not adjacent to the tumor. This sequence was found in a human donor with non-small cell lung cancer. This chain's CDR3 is CASSLEGYNTEAFF. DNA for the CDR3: TGTGCCAGCAGCTTGGAGGGATATAACACTGAAGCTTTCTTT.